The entry that follows covers one T cell receptor (beta chain) sequence. Its antigen remains unidentified. V was cut by 6 bases and J by 2 bases, with 9 bases left in between. Per the germline V gene, CDR1 is MRHNA and CDR2 is SNTAGT. The CDR3 is 13 amino acids. Treatment meaning: around 19 received Ad26.COV2.S at low or high dose, single or two shots; 5 received placebo; per-sample allocation not given. The samples date from day 63 after the first vaccine or placebo injection. This entry is derived from a study of Ad26.COV2.S vaccination and SARS-CoV-2 variants. At the level of the study: Each vaccinee took Ad26.COV2.S intramuscularly, once or twice 56 days apart.

Clones were sequenced by immunoSEQ multiplex PCR, and TCRdb holds only the in-frame ones, with some missing. The sample holds around 310,000 clones, 85% to 90% seen once. Study observations and caveats: Vaccinees and placebo recipients showed similar non-spike TCR breadth. Considerable breadth of spike-specific CD8+ and CD4+ T cell responses has reportedly been documented following vaccination.

This TCR came from a person between 18 and 65 years old who received the Ad26.COV2.S COVID-19 vaccine or a placebo. The sample was peripheral blood, taken in a trial of Ad26.COV2.S vaccine versus placebo. The chain recombines TRBV6-4 with TRBJ2-3, with unresolved D. CDR3 in amino acids: CASSPQITDTQYF. Written as DNA, the CDR3 is TGTGCCAGCAGCCCACAGATCACAGATACGCAGTATTTT.